This T cell receptor beta chain was sequenced during a study of technical replicates of blood from a handful of donors. CDR3 size: 14 residues. V was clipped by 3 bases and J by 5 bases; unmatched bases: 6. Germline CDR1 and CDR2: SQVTM and ANQGSEA. Profiled with immunoSEQ multiplex PCR; TCRdb holds only in-frame clones, not every one. The table includes around 69,000 clones, nearly 98% detected once. Sequencing used T cells isolated from PBMCs. This chain connects TRBV29-1 to TRBJ2-2; 7 nucleotides align to TRBD1. The receptor was derived from a human donor in good health. This CDR3 reads CSVEMTGRTGELFF. Here the CDR3 DNA reads TGCAGCGTTGAGATGACAGGGAGAACCGGGGAGCTGTTTTTT.